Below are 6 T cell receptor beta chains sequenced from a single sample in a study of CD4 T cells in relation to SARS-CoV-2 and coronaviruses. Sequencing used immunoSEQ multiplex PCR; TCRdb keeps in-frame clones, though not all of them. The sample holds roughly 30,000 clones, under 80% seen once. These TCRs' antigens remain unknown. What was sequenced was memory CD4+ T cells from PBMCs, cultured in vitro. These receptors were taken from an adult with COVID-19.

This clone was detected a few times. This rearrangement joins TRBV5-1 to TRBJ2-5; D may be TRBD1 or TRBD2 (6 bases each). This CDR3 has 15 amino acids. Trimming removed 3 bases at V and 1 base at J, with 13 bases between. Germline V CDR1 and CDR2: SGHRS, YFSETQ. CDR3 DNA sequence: TGCGCCAGCAGCTCGGAGGGCAGGGGCCAAGAGACCCAGTACTTC. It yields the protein CASSSEGRGQETQYF.

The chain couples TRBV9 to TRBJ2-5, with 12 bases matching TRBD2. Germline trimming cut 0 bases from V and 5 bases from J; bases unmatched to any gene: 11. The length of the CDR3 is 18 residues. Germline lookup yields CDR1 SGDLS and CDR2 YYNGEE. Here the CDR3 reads CASSVGPTGTSGWETQYF. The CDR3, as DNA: TGTGCCAGCAGCGTAGGACCCACGGGGACTAGCGGGTGGGAGACCCAGTACTTC.

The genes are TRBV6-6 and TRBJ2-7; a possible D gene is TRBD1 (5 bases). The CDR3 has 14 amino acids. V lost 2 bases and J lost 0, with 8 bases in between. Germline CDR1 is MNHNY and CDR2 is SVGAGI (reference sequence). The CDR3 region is CASSYGANSYEQYF. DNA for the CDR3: TGTGCCAGCAGTTACGGGGCAAACTCCTACGAGCAGTACTTC.

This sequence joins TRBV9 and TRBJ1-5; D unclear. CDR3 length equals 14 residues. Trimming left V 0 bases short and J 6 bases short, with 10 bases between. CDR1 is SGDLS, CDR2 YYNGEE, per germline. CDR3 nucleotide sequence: TGTGCCAGCAGCGTAGGTCCTGATGCTCAGCCCCAGCATTTT. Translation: CASSVGPDAQPQHF.

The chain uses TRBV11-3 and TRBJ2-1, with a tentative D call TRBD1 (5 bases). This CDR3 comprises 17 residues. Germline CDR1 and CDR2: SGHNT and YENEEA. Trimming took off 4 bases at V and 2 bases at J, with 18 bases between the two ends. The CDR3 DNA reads TGTGCCAGCAGCTCCAGGGTTGGTGACTCGCCCTACAATGAGCAGTTCTTC. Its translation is CASSSRVGDSPYNEQFF.

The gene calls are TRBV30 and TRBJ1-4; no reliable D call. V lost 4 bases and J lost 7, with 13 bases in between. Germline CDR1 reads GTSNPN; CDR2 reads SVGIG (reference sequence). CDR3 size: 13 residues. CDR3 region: CAWTGDEGEKLFF. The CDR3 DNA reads TGTGCCTGGACGGGAGATGAGGGTGAAAAACTGTTTTTT.